The following is a TCR beta chain sequence with its context. No antigen is known for it. Qualities for individual bases were not recorded, and no much larger clone is one base off. Collaborating institutions collected whole blood in K2EDTA tubes following their own protocols. For TCRbeta analysis, collaborators shipped samples in one of three forms: frozen whole blood, isolated PBMCs, or DNA extracted from either of those sample types. Taken from the germline V gene, the CDR1 and CDR2 loops are MNHEY and SVGAGI. The CDR3 spans 15 residues, from the cysteine through the phenylalanine. CDR3 DNA is the only sequence kept; it has 45 bases, read in frame from the first base. Between the V and J ends, shortened by 6 bases and 2 bases respectively, the junction contains 14 bases. This sample was taken from a study of blood T cell repertoires in COVID-19 (dated by TCRdb to 2020 to 2022). About the full investigation: Samples from collaborators originated in the United States, Italy and Spain and spanned both the acute and convalescent phases of COVID-19. The material from the prospective study consisted of cDNA or gDNA derived from T cells, B-cell-depleted T cells, or PBMCs. A de-identified subject ID, COVID-19 status, age in years and sex were almost always included in the sample metadata. Samples were obtained from the ongoing ImmuneRACE study (first 160 participants) and from some 1,200 subjects provided by 6 global collaborators. HLA class I and class II types, where available, came from metadata supplied by the sample provider rather than from assay-based typing. The dataset comprised deeply sampled blood TCRbeta repertoires from subjects exposed to, actively infected with, or recovered from COVID-19. The repertoires were released in a freely available public database intended as a resource for research on the immune response to SARS-CoV-2. What the research found in general, with its limitations: The quantity of clinical and demographic metadata differed by source and by participant and was supplied without curation.

TCRbeta CDR3 regions were amplified from genomic DNA using the immunoSEQ Assay, a bias-controlled multiplex PCR. Per the original workflow: Nucleated cell counts per sample were estimated from amplification of reference gene primers within the assay. To quantify the absolute abundance of each unique TCRbeta CDR3 rearrangement, sequence reads were collapsed and filtered. Productive Simpson clonality was computed per sample as the square root of Simpson's diversity index over productive rearrangements. TCRdb re-hosts the immuneACCESS table, in-frame sequences only. Its copies lack some clones; in the studies checked, an unresolved V gene accounts for under half of them, and the cause for the rest is not known. V, J and clone size are taken as reported in that table, and D and trimming were inferred from the DNA itself. The sample records about 83,000 clones, roughly 84% of which are singletons. Approximately 22% of the sample rests with the top ten.

This receptor chain uses TRBV6-5 and TRBJ2-1; the D gene is possibly TRBD2, with 5 bases matching. The TCR comes from a woman older than 75 in a cohort sampled during active or convalescent COVID-19. Sequenced material: peripheral blood. The bases are TGTGCCAGCAGATCACGGGGAGTGGCCTACAATGAGCAGTTCTTC. Translated, it gives CASRSRGVAYNEQFF.